Listed below are T cell receptor beta chains from one sample, sequenced in a study of early T cells in non-severe SARS-CoV-2 infection. TCRdb recomputed calls from the 5' RACE reads with MiXCR, one row per CDR3 protein. The data hold about 81,000 distinct CDR3 sequences, with 5% to 7% observed a single time. Sequencing input: whole blood. These receptors all come from an adult who was a healthcare worker with PCR-confirmed SARS-CoV-2 infection or an uninfected control (not recorded which). Each CDR3 is given without its conserved first and last residue.

J gene,V gene,CDR3 protein
TRBJ2-5,TRBV10-3,AISGEGPTETQY
TRBJ2-3,TRBV19,ASSPAGLAGSGTQY
TRBJ2-3,TRBV24-1,ATSDPRGSDTQY
TRBJ1-5,TRBV29-1,SASGDSNQPQH
TRBJ2-1,TRBV12-3/TRBV12-4,ASSSSPPGLASHEQF
TRBJ1-5,TRBV15,ATSREAAGNSNQPQH
TRBJ2-5,TRBV20-1,SAARTGRQETQY
TRBJ2-1,TRBV29-1,SVRTGSHEQF
TRBJ2-7,TRBV30,AWSVQGGDEQY
TRBJ2-3,TRBV5-1,AGSRGGSSTDTQY
TRBJ2-7,TRBV15,ATSRGIGTLDYEQY
TRBJ1-2,TRBV19,ASTLSETGSGYT
TRBJ2-2,TRBV4-2,ASSYLSGDNTGELF
TRBJ2-1,TRBV6-2/TRBV6-3,ASGFPDRENEQF
TRBJ2-1,TRBV5-5,ASSLYLGGSYNEQF
TRBJ2-3,TRBV5-1,ASSLEGLDTQY
TRBJ2-5,TRBV25-1,ASSDRDASGRAAETQY
TRBJ1-1,TRBV5-1,ASSLTVNTEAF
TRBJ2-3,TRBV18,ASSPKLGIADTQY
TRBJ2-1,TRBV5-5,ASSGIAGSSYNEQF
TRBJ1-2,TRBV2,ASSGMGWDSPNYGYT
TRBJ2-1,TRBV6-5,ASSYGGSGFEQF
TRBJ2-7,TRBV5-5,ASSLGQGSNEQY
TRBJ1-4,TRBV20-1,SASGTGFGGLF
TRBJ2-1,TRBV6-2/TRBV6-3,ASSTSSYNEQF
TRBJ2-1,TRBV5-5,ASSSGTSGRNEQF
TRBJ2-1,TRBV5-1,ASSLGTGDYNEQF
TRBJ2-2,TRBV12-3/TRBV12-4,ASRRLGWELF
TRBJ2-3,TRBV19,ASSRRPGQGREDTQY
TRBJ2-7,TRBV5-1,ASSGGQGSYEQY
TRBJ2-7,TRBV11-2,ASSQEGGTYEQY
TRBJ2-1,TRBV5-4,ASSGRLAGGEQF
TRBJ2-7,TRBV18,ASSPHPGASEQY
TRBJ2-3,TRBV11-2,ASSLGTQGDTQY
TRBJ2-5,TRBV6-2/TRBV6-3,ASTRTSGRQTQY
TRBJ2-7,TRBV6-5,ASSYSLPSGIAGYEQY
TRBJ1-3,TRBV6-5,ASRLISSGNTIY
TRBJ2-7,TRBV9,ASSESGSPYEQY
TRBJ2-7,TRBV12-5,ASALGQGIFGYEQY
TRBJ2-1,TRBV7-2,ASTPAPAGGGYEQF
TRBJ2-7,TRBV6-5,ATRPPGFSYEQY
TRBJ2-2,TRBV21-1,ASRWWPHEAGELF
TRBJ1-1,TRBV7-9,ASSSYPLQGAGLNTEAF
TRBJ2-3,TRBV20-1,SATQGLLAPPPERDTQY
TRBJ1-1,TRBV5-4,ASSLDAGPEAF
TRBJ2-1,TRBV27,ASSFGQGPYNEQF
TRBJ2-5,TRBV12-3/TRBV12-4,ASSPRVTQY
TRBJ1-2,TRBV28,ASSFPLGQGTSYGYT
TRBJ2-7,TRBV5-1,ASSLSSGTYEQY
TRBJ2-3,TRBV5-1,ASSLGLLAAADTQY
TRBJ2-4,TRBV7-2,ASSGRLAGQY
TRBJ2-7,TRBV4-2,ASSQDRTSYEQY
TRBJ2-7,TRBV18,ASSPGTGGFAYEQY
TRBJ1-5,TRBV6-5,ASSMTGNQPQH
TRBJ1-6,TRBV7-2,ASSTGDYNSPLH
TRBJ1-5,TRBV24-1,ANSGQTSNQPQH
TRBJ2-3,TRBV29-1,SVDTRARTDTQY
TRBJ2-4,TRBV9,ASSPTTGGAAKNIQY
TRBJ1-1,TRBV28,ASRGHMNTEAF
TRBJ1-2,TRBV6-1,ASSEDDALYGYT